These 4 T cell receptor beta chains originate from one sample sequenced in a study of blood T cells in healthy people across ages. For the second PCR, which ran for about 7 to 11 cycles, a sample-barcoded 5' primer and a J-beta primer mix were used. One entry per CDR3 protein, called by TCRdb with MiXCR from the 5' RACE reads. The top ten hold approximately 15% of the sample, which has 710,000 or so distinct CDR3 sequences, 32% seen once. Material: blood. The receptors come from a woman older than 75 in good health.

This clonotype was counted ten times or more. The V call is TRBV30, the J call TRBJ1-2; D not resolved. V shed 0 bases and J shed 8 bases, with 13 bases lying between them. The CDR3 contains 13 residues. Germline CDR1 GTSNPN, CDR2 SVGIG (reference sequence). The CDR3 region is CAWSVNRGSGYTF. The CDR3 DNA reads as TGTGCCTGGAGTGTAAACAGAGGTAGCGGCTACACCTTC. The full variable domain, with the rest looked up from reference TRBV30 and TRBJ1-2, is SQTIHQWPATLVQPVGSPLSLECTVEGTSNPNLYWYRQAAGRGLQLLFYSVGIGQISSEVPQNLSASRPQDRQFILSSKKLLLSDSGFYLCAWSVNRGSGYTFGSGTRLTVV.

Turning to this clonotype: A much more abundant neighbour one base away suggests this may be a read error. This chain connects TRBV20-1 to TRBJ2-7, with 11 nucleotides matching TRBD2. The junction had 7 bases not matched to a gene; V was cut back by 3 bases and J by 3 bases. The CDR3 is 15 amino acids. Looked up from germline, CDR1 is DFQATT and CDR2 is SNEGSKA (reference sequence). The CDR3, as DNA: TGCAGTGCTAGCCCCCCTACTAGCGGGGGCTACGAGCAGTACTTC. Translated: CSASPPTSGGYEQYF.

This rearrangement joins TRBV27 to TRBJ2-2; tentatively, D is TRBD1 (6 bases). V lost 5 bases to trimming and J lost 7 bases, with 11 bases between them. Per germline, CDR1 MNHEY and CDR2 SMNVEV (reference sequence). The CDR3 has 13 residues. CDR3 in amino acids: CASSRGGDGELFF. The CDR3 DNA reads TGTGCCAGCAGTCGAGGGGGAGACGGGGAGCTGTTTTTT.

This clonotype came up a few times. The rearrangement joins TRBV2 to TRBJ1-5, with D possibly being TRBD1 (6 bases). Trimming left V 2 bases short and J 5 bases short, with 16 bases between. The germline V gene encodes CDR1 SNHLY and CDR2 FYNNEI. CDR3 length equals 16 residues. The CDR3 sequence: CASSEWLARGHQPQHF. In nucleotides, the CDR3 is TGTGCCAGCAGTGAATGGCTAGCCAGGGGACATCAGCCCCAGCATTTT. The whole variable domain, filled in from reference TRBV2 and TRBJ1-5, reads EPEVTQTPSHQVTQMGQEVILRCVPISNHLYFYWYRQILGQKVEFLVSFYNNEISEKSEIFDDQFSVERPDGSNFTLKIRSTKLEDSAMYFCASSEWLARGHQPQHFGDGTRLSIL.